A single sample is the source of the 7 T cell receptor beta chains below, sequenced in a study of blood T cell repertoires in COVID-19. Some clones are missing from TCRdb's copy, which holds only in-frame ones; the method was immunoSEQ multiplex PCR. The sample holds about 120,000 clones, approximately 90% seen once. Sample: peripheral blood. These receptor sequences come from a woman aged 50 to 60 with acute or convalescent COVID-19.

This chain uses TRBV7-3 with TRBJ2-3, with 11 bases fitting TRBD2. The germline V gene has CDR1 SGHTA and CDR2 FQGTGA. J was trimmed by 6 bases and V by 5 bases; bases with no gene match: 7. This CDR3 is built from 15 residues. The CDR3 sequence: CASSPGLAGADTQYF. CDR3 DNA sequence: TGTGCCAGCAGCCCCGGACTAGCGGGCGCCGATACGCAGTATTTT.

The CDR3 coding sequence is TGTGCCAGCAGAGGATGGACAGAGTCTAACTATGGCTACACCTTC. This codes for CASRGWTESNYGYTF. The rearrangement links TRBV2 to TRBJ1-2; weak D call: TRBD1 (6 bases). Germline CDR1 SNHLY, CDR2 FYNNEI. The ends were cut back, 6 bases at V and 0 bases at J, with 14 bases in the middle. CDR3 length: 15 amino acids.

This rearrangement joins TRBV6-1 to TRBJ1-3; maybe TRBD1 (5 bases). Per the germline V gene, CDR1 is MNHNS and CDR2 is SASEGT. Trimming stripped 1 base from V and 7 bases from J, with 14 bases between. CDR3 length: 15 residues. The CDR3 region has the DNA TGTGCCAGCAGTGAAGGAGACAGAAGACGGAACACCATATATTTT. It is translated as CASSEGDRRRNTIYF.

V usage is TRBV6-6 and J usage is TRBJ1-1, with TRBD1 matching 9 bases. The CDR3 consists of 15 residues. Trimming removed 4 bases from V and 5 bases from J; junction bases left unmatched: 8. Germline lookup yields CDR1 MNHNY and CDR2 SVGAGI (reference sequence). The CDR3 reads CASSFPGQGRTEAFF. CDR3 bases: TGTGCCAGCAGTTTCCCGGGACAGGGAAGGACTGAAGCTTTCTTT.

This clone was seen only once. V usage is TRBV7-9 and J usage is TRBJ2-7; TRBD2 agrees at 9 bases. Germline trimming cut 0 bases from V and 0 bases from J; bases unmatched to any gene: 3. CDR3 length: 16 amino acids. CDR1 is SEHNR, CDR2 FQNEAQ, per germline (reference sequence). The DNA of the CDR3 is TGTGCCAGCAGCTTAGCGGCGGGGGGGATCTCCTACGAGCAGTACTTC. Its translation is CASSLAAGGISYEQYF.

V is TRBV7-2 and J is TRBJ2-1; the D gene is possibly TRBD2 (6 bases). Germline V CDR1 and CDR2: SGHTA, FQGNSA. Trimming shortened V by 2 bases and J by 7 bases, and 15 bases separated the two germline ends. This CDR3 is 15 amino acids long. CDR3 sequence: CASSLTTSWGNEQFF. The CDR3 DNA is TGTGCCAGCAGCTTAACAACTAGCTGGGGGAATGAGCAGTTCTTC.

This clone appeared a single time. This CDR3 reads CASSLSGRVGEQFF. For the CDR3, the DNA is TGTGCCAGCAGTCTTAGCGGGAGGGTTGGTGAGCAGTTCTTC. The chain has TRBV6-5 and TRBJ2-1, with TRBD2 matching over 11 bases. V shed 5 bases, J shed 9 bases, and the junction held 6 bases outside the gene matches. This CDR3 is built from 14 residues. From germline, CDR1 is MNHEY and CDR2 SVGAGI.